This TCR beta chain comes out of a study of read filtering for tumor transcriptome and immune sequencing. Looking at the study overall: IR-seq gave about 4 to 10.27 million TCR reads per sample; RNA-seq gave roughly 80 to 1,400.

Germline V gene lookup returns CDR1 MNHEY and CDR2 SVGAGI. The CDR3 is 14 amino acids. The trim removed 5 bases at V and 4 bases at J, leaving 5 bases unmatched. Molecular barcoded adaptors covering alpha/delta and beta/gamma chains were used on approximately 400 ng RNA. From the reads, TCRdb called clonotypes with MiXCR, one entry per CDR3 protein. Of about 57,000 distinct CDR3 sequences in the sample, under 25% are singletons; the top ten hold approximately 18%. Specimen: a population of CD138-negative cells sorted from bone marrow. The chain joins TRBV6-5 to TRBJ1-2; 9 nucleotides align to TRBD1. The TCR sequence derives from a donor at least 40 years old with multiple myeloma. The CDR3 bases are TGTGCCAGCAGTCGGGACAGGGTGGGCTATGGCTACACCTTC. It yields the protein CASSRDRVGYGYTF.